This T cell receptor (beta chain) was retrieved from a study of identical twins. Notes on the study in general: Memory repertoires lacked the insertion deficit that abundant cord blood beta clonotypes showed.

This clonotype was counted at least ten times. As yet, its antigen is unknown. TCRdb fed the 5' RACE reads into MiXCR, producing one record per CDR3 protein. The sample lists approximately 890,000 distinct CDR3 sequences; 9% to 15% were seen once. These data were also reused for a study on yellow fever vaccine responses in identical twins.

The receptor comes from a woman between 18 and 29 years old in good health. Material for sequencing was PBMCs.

The CDR3 DNA follows: TGTGCCAGCAGTTTAGGTCTCGGAGGGAATTCACCCCTCCACTTT. Protein product: CASSLGLGGNSPLHF. This chain uses TRBV12-3 or TRBV12-4 with TRBJ1-6, with D unresolved. The CDR3 extends over 15 amino acids. V was clipped by 1 base and J by 7 bases, with 11 bases between them.